Below are 10 T cell receptor beta chains sequenced from a single sample in a study of T cells in Graves' hyperthyroidism and ophthalmopathy. There were TCR beta CDR3 regions amplified from RNA transcripts. The HTBI primer set was used in a first-round RT-PCR of the TCR CDR3. Each CDR3 protein gets one entry after TCRdb re-called the multiplex PCR reads with MiXCR. Of around 350,000 distinct CDR3 sequences listed, about a fifth are singletons. Material for sequencing was blood. These receptors came from a woman under 30 with Graves' hyperthyroidism.

This chain's CDR3 is CSASSGGGTDTQYF. The CDR3 DNA is TGCAGTGCTAGTAGTGGCGGGGGAACAGATACGCAGTATTTT. V usage is TRBV20-1 and J usage is TRBJ2-3; TRBD2 matches at 7 bases. The CDR3 runs to 14 residues. The V segment lost 3 bases and the J segment 3 bases; nucleotides outside the gene matches: 6. The germline CDR1 and CDR2 sequences are DFQATT and SNEGSKA (reference sequence).

The rearrangement uses TRBV6-2 or TRBV6-3 and TRBJ1-5; maybe TRBD1 (6 bases). The CDR3 is made up of 16 amino acids. Trimming removed 1 base from V and 0 bases from J, with 10 bases in between. CDR1 is MNHEY, CDR2 SVGEGT, per germline. The CDR3 is CASSYLGHLSNQPQHF. DNA of the CDR3: TGTGCCAGCAGTTACTTGGGACATCTTAGCAATCAGCCCCAGCATTTT.

This clonotype was observed many times. The chain recombines TRBV2 with TRBJ1-5; 7 nucleotides match TRBD1. V trimming: 6 bases; J trimming: 2 bases; junction bases outside the gene matches: 7. The CDR3 has 15 residues. Germline V lookup: CDR1 SNHLY, CDR2 FYNNEI. The CDR3 spells CASSVTGVGNQPQHF. In DNA, the CDR3 is TGTGCCAGCAGCGTAACAGGGGTGGGCAATCAGCCCCAGCATTTT.

The rearrangement joins TRBV5-1 to TRBJ2-3, with 10 bases fitting TRBD1. The CDR3 runs to 15 residues. Germline values: CDR1 SGHRS, CDR2 YFSETQ. Trimming at V came to 4 bases and at J to 5 bases, leaving 7 bases not matched to a gene. The CDR3 DNA is TGCGCCAGCAGCATGGGACAGGGGCAGGTAGATACGCAGTATTTT. Protein: CASSMGQGQVDTQYF.

Ten or more counts support this clonotype. The rearrangement uses TRBV7-3 and TRBJ2-7; D is tentatively TRBD1 or TRBD2 (6 bases each). This CDR3 region has 15 residues. Trimming pared 2 bases from V and 6 bases from J, leaving 17 bases between. Germline loops: CDR1 SGHTA, CDR2 FQGTGA. This chain's CDR3 is CASSLFVGAGSEQYF. The CDR3 bases are TGTGCCAGCAGCTTATTTGTGGGGGCGGGGAGCGAGCAGTACTTC.

In DNA, the CDR3 is TGTGCCAGCAGTTCGCCGGGACATACCTACGAGCAGTACTTC. Protein: CASSSPGHTYEQYF. The chain has TRBV27 and TRBJ2-7; D is perhaps TRBD1 (6 bases). The V gene's germline CDR1 is MNHEY and CDR2 SMNVEV (reference sequence). Deletions cut 4 bases from V and 2 bases from J, with 12 bases between. This CDR3 has 14 amino acids.

This clonotype came up many times. Compared with germline, one end of the junction differs, possibly owing to a read error. J is TRBJ2-2 and V is TRBV12-3 or TRBV12-4; tentatively, D is TRBD2 (5 bases). This CDR3 comprises 13 residues. The CDR3 here is CASSTARAGELLF. CDR3 nucleotides: TGTGCCAGCAGTACTGCTCGGGCCGGGGAGCTGCTTTTT.

This clonotype has at least ten counts. V usage is TRBV5-1 and J usage is TRBJ1-2; 7 positions match TRBD1. After removal of 0 bases from V and 6 bases from J, the junction contained 8 bases not matched to a gene. Germline-derived CDR1 and CDR2 are SGHRS and YFSETQ. The CDR3 covers 15 residues. This chain's CDR3 is CASSLAGRGKDGYTF. The CDR3 coding sequence is TGCGCCAGCAGCTTGGCCGGCAGGGGGAAGGATGGCTACACCTTC.

This clonotype was detected many times. The chain combines TRBV29-1 with TRBJ2-1, with D possibly TRBD2 on 5 matching bases. CDR1 is SQVTM and CDR2 is ANQGSEA in the germline V gene. The CDR3 loop spans 14 amino acids. V shed 2 bases and J shed 7 bases, with 15 bases lying between them. The DNA for the CDR3 is TGCAGCGTTGAACATTGGGCCCGGGGTAATGAGCAGTTCTTC. This sequence encodes CSVEHWARGNEQFF.

This clonotype has ten or more counts. The chain recombines TRBV12-3 or TRBV12-4 with TRBJ1-5; tentatively, D is TRBD1 (5 bases). With 3 bases removed from V and 2 bases from J, the gap between germline ends came to 17 bases. The CDR3 runs 17 residues. In nucleotides, the CDR3 is TGTGCCAGCAGTTTTGGGCGGGGGAACTTGGGCAATCAGCCCCAGCATTTT. Its translation is CASSFGRGNLGNQPQHF.